Below are 5 T cell receptor beta chains sequenced from a single sample in a study of radiation and T cells in renal cell carcinoma (dated by TCRdb to 2020 to 2022). The library was produced with the immunoSEQ multiplex PCR assay. TCRdb's version of the immuneACCESS table is confined to in-frame rearrangements and falls short of the full clone set. An unresolved V gene accounts for under half of the shortfall where checked; the remainder is of unknown origin. The sample includes about 77,000 clones, with roughly 83% observed a single time. The ten most abundant clones make up approximately 2.3% of the sample. Taken with the paper, the label for time point translates to: blood 4 weeks post-SBRT, at nephrectomy. This sample's treatment or condition label indicates: 15 Gy SBRT to primary tumor, nephrectomy 4 weeks later. Sequencing used blood, obtained from a patient whose treatment included radiotherapy and nephrectomy. Receptors were obtained from a woman aged 55-75 years with renal cell carcinoma.

This rearrangement joins TRBV9 to TRBJ2-1, with 9 bases matching TRBD2. The trim removed 0 bases at V and 7 bases at J, leaving 5 bases unmatched. Germline V gene data show CDR1 as SGDLS and CDR2 as YYNGEE. The CDR3 has 15 amino acids. The CDR3 DNA is TGTGCCAGCAGCGTAGTTGCGGGAGGGGGGAATGAGCAGTTCTTC. Translating gives CASSVVAGGGNEQFF.

The gene calls are TRBV10-1 and TRBJ2-3; 7 bases align to TRBD1. Germline CDR1 reads WNHNN; CDR2 reads SYGVQD (reference sequence). The CDR3 sequence is 15 residues long. Trimming at V came to 6 bases and at J to 1 base, leaving 7 bases not matched to a gene. CDR3 amino acids: CASSRGTAGTDTQYF. The DNA of the CDR3 is TGCGCCAGCAGCAGGGGGACAGCGGGCACAGATACGCAGTATTTT.

This chain connects TRBV5-1 to TRBJ1-4; D is unresolved. Germline V gene sequence: CDR1 SGHRS, CDR2 YFSETQ. The CDR3 spans 14 residues. V was cut by 0 bases and J by 0 bases, with 3 bases left in between. DNA of the CDR3: TGCGCCAGCAGCTTGGACCCAACTAATGAAAAACTGTTTTTT. It encodes CASSLDPTNEKLFF.

For the CDR3, the DNA is TGCGCCAGCAGCTGGGGACTTTTCTACGAGCAGTACTTC. This encodes CASSWGLFYEQYF. V is TRBV5-1 and J is TRBJ2-7, with D perhaps TRBD2 (6 bases). This CDR3 is built from 13 residues. V lost 3 bases and J lost 3, with 10 bases in between. Germline V gene lookup returns CDR1 SGHRS and CDR2 YFSETQ. Full variable domain (missing parts from reference TRBV5-1 and TRBJ2-7): KAGVTQTPRYLIKTRGQQVTLSCSPISGHRSVSWYQQTPGQGLQFLFEYFSETQRNKGNFPGRFSGRQFSNSRSEMNVSTLELGDSALYLCASSWGLFYEQYFGPGTRLTVT.

V is TRBV6-5 and J is TRBJ1-3; no definite D call. This CDR3 has 13 residues. Germline V gives CDR1 MNHEY, CDR2 SVGAGI. The V end lost 7 bases, the J end lost 1 base, and 8 bases lay between the germline ends. CDR3 in DNA: TGTGCCAGCACGGCACAGTCTGGAAACACCATATATTTT. Protein product: CASTAQSGNTIYF.